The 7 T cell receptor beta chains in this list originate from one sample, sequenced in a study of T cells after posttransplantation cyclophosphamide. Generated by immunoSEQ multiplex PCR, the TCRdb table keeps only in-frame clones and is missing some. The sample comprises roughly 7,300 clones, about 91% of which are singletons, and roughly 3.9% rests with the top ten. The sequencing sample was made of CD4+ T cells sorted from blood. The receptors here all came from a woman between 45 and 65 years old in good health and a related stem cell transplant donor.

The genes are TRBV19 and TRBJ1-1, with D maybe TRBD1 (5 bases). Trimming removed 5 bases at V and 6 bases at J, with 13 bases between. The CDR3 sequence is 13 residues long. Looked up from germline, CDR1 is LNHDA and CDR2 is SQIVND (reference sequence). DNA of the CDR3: TGTGCCAGTAGTCCTCAAAGGGGCGCTGAAGCTTTCTTT. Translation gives CASSPQRGAEAFF.

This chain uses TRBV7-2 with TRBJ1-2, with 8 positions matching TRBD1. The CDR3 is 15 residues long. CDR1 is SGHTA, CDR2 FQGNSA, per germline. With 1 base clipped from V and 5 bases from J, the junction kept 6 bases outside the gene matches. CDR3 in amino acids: CASSLGPQGVYGYTF. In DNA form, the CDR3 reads TGTGCCAGCAGCTTAGGGCCACAGGGGGTATATGGCTACACCTTC.

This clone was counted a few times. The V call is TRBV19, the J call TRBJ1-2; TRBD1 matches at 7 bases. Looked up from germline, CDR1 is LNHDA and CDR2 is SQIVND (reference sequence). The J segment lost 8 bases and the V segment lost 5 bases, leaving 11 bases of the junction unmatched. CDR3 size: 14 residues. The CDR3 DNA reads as TGTGCCAGTAGTTCGCTGACAGGGAATCGCGGCTACACCTTC. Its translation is CASSSLTGNRGYTF.

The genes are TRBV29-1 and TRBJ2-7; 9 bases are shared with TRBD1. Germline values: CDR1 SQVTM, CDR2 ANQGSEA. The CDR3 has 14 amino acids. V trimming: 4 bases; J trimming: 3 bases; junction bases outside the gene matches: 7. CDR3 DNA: TGCAGCGTTGCCCCGGGACAGGGCCACTACGAGCAGTACTTC. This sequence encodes CSVAPGQGHYEQYF.

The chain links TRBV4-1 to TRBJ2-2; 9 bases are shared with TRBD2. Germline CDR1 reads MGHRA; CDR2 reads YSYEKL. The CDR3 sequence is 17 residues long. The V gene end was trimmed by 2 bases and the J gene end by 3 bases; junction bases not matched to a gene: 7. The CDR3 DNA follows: TGCGCCAGCAGCCAAAGGGCTAGCGGGACATACACCGGGGAGCTGTTTTTT. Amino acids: CASSQRASGTYTGELFF.

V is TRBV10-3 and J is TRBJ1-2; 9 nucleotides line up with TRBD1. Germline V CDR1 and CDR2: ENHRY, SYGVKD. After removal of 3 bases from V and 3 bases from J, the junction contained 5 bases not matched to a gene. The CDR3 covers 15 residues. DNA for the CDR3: TGTGCCATCAGTGACCCGACAGGGGGTGACTATGGCTACACCTTC. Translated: CAISDPTGGDYGYTF.

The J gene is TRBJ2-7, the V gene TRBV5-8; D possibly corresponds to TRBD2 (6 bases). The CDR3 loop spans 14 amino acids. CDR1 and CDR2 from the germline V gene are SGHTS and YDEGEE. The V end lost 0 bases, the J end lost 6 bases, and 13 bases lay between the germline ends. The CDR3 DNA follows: TGTGCCAGCAGCTTGGAAGGCGGGGATTCCGAGCAGTACTTC. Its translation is CASSLEGGDSEQYF.